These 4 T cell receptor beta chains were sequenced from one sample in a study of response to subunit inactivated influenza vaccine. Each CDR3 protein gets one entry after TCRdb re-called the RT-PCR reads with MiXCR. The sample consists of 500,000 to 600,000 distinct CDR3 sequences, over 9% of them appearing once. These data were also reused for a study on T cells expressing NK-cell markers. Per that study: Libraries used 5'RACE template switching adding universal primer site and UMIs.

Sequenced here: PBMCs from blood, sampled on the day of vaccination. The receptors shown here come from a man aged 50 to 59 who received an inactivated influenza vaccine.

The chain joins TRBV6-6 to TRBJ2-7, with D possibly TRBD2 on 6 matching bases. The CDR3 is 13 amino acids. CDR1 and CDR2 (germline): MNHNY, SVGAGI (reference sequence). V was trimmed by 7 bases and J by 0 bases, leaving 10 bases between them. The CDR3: CASKTGSSYEQYF. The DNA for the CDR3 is TGTGCCAGCAAGACCGGGAGCTCCTACGAGCAGTACTTC.

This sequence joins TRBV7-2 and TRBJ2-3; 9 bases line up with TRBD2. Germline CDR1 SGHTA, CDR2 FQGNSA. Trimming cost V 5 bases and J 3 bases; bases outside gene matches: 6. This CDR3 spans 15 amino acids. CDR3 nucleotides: TGTGCCAGCAGCGCCCGACTAGCGGCTACAGATACGCAGTATTTT. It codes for CASSARLAATDTQYF.

Here the CDR3 DNA reads TGTGCCAGCAGATTTATTCAGCGGGGGTTCACAGATACGCAGTATTTT. Its translation: CASRFIQRGFTDTQYF. The chain recombines TRBV28 with TRBJ2-3; 8 nucleotides align to TRBD2. From germline, CDR1 is MDHEN and CDR2 SYDVKM. This CDR3 comprises 16 residues. After removal of 6 bases from V and 2 bases from J, the junction contained 10 bases not matched to a gene.

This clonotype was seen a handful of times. CDR3 sequence (DNA): TGTGCCAGCAGCGTCGTAACGGGCGAAAAACTGTTTTTT. Encoded protein: CASSVVTGEKLFF. The V call is TRBV7-9, the J call TRBJ1-4; D call uncertain. V was pared by 5 bases and J by 8 bases, with 12 bases between. The germline gives CDR1 SEHNR, CDR2 FQNEAQ (reference sequence). This CDR3 spans 13 amino acids.